Listed below are T cell receptor beta chains from one sample, sequenced in a study of T cells in Graves' hyperthyroidism and ophthalmopathy. TCRdb independently ran MiXCR on the multiplex PCR reads; one entry per CDR3 protein. The sample lists some 720,000 distinct CDR3 sequences, roughly 15% occurring once. Input material: blood. The receptors derive from a man younger than 30 with Graves' hyperthyroidism. Both conserved end residues are trimmed from each CDR3. Each record gives: J gene, V gene, CDR3 protein.

TRBJ2-3 | TRBV6-2/TRBV6-3 | ASSLEADDLSTDTQY
TRBJ2-3 | TRBV10-3 | AIRQLAGGPDTQY
TRBJ2-7 | TRBV3-1 | ASSQASGTGEQY
TRBJ2-7 | TRBV20-1 | SASSVSYEQY
TRBJ2-1 | TRBV7-3 | ASSLTSGKLGGQF
TRBJ1-3 | TRBV4-1 | ASSQAETGGHGNTIY
TRBJ2-1 | TRBV28 | ASKGLKAYNEQF
TRBJ2-2 | TRBV4-3 | ASSQDRYTNTGELF
TRBJ1-2 | TRBV20-1 | SAGPWTETNYGYT
TRBJ2-2 | TRBV24-1 | ATSVRTSGTGELF
TRBJ1-1 | TRBV18 | ASSPKDRGLTEAF
TRBJ2-7 | TRBV18 | ASSPAGGSYEQY
TRBJ1-5 | TRBV3-1 | ASSLDSGGGQPQH
TRBJ2-2 | TRBV28 | ASSLPRSTSNTGELF
TRBJ1-5 | TRBV20-1 | SAPWGNQPQH
TRBJ2-2 | TRBV12-3/TRBV12-4 | ASSRSGRATGELF
TRBJ2-3 | TRBV4-3 | ASSQTGPLGDTQY
TRBJ1-2 | TRBV7-9 | ASSLAGFSGYT
TRBJ2-2 | TRBV7-2 | ASSSYTNSPTGELF
TRBJ2-7 | TRBV20-1 | SADVPGYEQY
TRBJ2-5 | TRBV19 | ASSIRGFETQY
TRBJ1-1 | TRBV20-1 | SARDLEGHPLNTEAF
TRBJ2-5 | TRBV7-2 | ASSFQGGGETQY
TRBJ1-2 | TRBV6-2/TRBV6-3 | ASRTGIDYT
TRBJ2-7 | TRBV19 | ASSTSGDSYEQY
TRBJ1-2 | TRBV28 | ASSGLRRYGYT
TRBJ2-3 | TRBV30 | ACTTGAGAFGTDTQY
TRBJ2-1 | TRBV11-2 | ASSLRLAGAVDNEQF
TRBJ2-2 | TRBV14 | ASSQEGTAGELF
TRBJ1-4 | TRBV5-6 | ASSTGAGRDEKLF
TRBJ2-1 | TRBV30 | AWSLGRGYNEQF
TRBJ2-3 | TRBV5-1 | ASSPIAGDIDTQY
TRBJ2-3 | TRBV10-3 | AISDLFLAGVLDVGDTQY
TRBJ1-3 | TRBV30 | AWSISGNTIY
TRBJ1-5 | TRBV28 | ASSPTGTGSSQPQH
TRBJ1-2 | TRBV12-3/TRBV12-4 | ASSLASGYGYT
TRBJ2-3 | TRBV7-3 | ASSATPQPADTQY
TRBJ1-1 | TRBV2 | ASILGHGGLNTEAF
TRBJ2-5 | TRBV28 | ASRTWGGRGIETQY
TRBJ2-7 | TRBV29-1 | SPMTRAPRIREQY
TRBJ2-5 | TRBV12-3/TRBV12-4 | ASSLSGGKGETQY
TRBJ1-5 | TRBV27 | ASSSYGALQPQH
TRBJ2-3 | TRBV5-8 | ASRLDRGVTDTQY
TRBJ2-1 | TRBV11-2 | ASSLTLAALGQF